The rows below give T cell receptor beta chains drawn from one sample of a study of blood T cell repertoires in COVID-19. TCRdb's copy holds only in-frame clones and misses some; the assay was immunoSEQ multiplex PCR. The data hold about 270,000 clones, with approximately 77% observed a single time. Sequenced sample: peripheral blood. Receptor source: a woman aged 18-29 years with acute or convalescent COVID-19. Each CDR3 is given with its conserved first and last residue. Fields, in order: clone size, V gene, J gene, D gene, CDR3 DNA, CDR3 protein. The D gene is left open where the match is weak. A row's size may be missing; if present it is once, few, many or a size class.

once	TRBV28	TRBJ1-1	TRBD1	TGTGCCAGCAGTTTTGCAGGGGGCACTGAAGCTTTCTTT	CASSFAGGTEAFF
NA	TRBV30	TRBJ1-5	TRBD1	TGTGCCTGGGGACAGGGCGGCAATCAGCCCCAGCATTTT	CAWGQGGNQPQHF
NA	TRBV10-2	TRBJ1-5	TRBD1	TGCGCCAGTAGGGACAGGGGGCCGCGTAGCAATCAGCCCCAGCATTTT	CASRDRGPRSNQPQHF
NA	TRBV9	TRBJ2-7	NA	TGTGCCAGCAGCCCCGGGGGTGAAATATCTTCCTACGAGCAGTACTTC	CASSPGGEISSYEQYF
NA	TRBV28	TRBJ2-7	TRBD2	TGTGCCAGCAGTCCCGCTAGCGGGAGTTTCGCCTACGAGCAGTACTTC	CASSPASGSFAYEQYF
NA	TRBV28	TRBJ2-7	NA	TGTGCCAGCCCTCCCTCCGGGGAATCCTACGAGCAGTACTTC	CASPPSGESYEQYF
NA	TRBV18	TRBJ2-7	TRBD1	TGTGCCAGCTCAGGTCAATTTGGACAGGCCTACGAGCAGTACTTC	CASSGQFGQAYEQYF
NA	TRBV30	TRBJ1-4	NA	TGTGCCTGTCACCCGGGGAGTAGAAATGAAAAACTGTTTTTT	CACHPGSRNEKLFF
NA	TRBV7-9	TRBJ1-4	NA	TGTGCCAGCAGAACAGGGAATGAAAAACTGTTTTTT	CASRTGNEKLFF
NA	TRBV5-4	TRBJ2-1	TRBD2	TGTGCCAGCAGCTTGGCCGGCGGGAGGGACAATGAGCAGTTCTTC	CASSLAGGRDNEQFF
NA	TRBV29-1	TRBJ2-6	TRBD1	TGCAGCGCCCGGACAGGAAGGGAGTCTGGGGCCAACGTCCTGACTTTC	CSARTGRESGANVLTF
NA	TRBV28	TRBJ2-1	NA	TGTGCCAGCAGTTCGAGGCTCATGCGGGAATCCTACAATGAGCAGTTCTTC	CASSSRLMRESYNEQFF
once	TRBV7-2	TRBJ1-6	TRBD1	TGTGCCAGCGCTAGGGGGCAAAATTCACCCCTCCACTTT	CASARGQNSPLHF
NA	TRBV6-5	TRBJ2-3	TRBD2	TGTGCCAGCGCTAGCGGGACTAGCACAGATACGCAGTATTTT	CASASGTSTDTQYF
NA	TRBV11-2	TRBJ2-1	NA	TGTGCCAGCAGCCCCCTTTCCTACAATGAGCAGTTCTTC	CASSPLSYNEQFF
NA	TRBV28	TRBJ1-5	TRBD1	TGTGCCAGCAGTTTATCCGGGACAGGGTTGAGCAATCAGCCCCAGCATTTT	CASSLSGTGLSNQPQHF
NA	TRBV5-1	TRBJ2-3	NA	TGCGCCAGCAGCTTGGAGTCTGCGGGGACAGATACGCAGTATTTT	CASSLESAGTDTQYF
once	TRBV27	TRBJ2-2	TRBD2	TGTGCCAGCAGTCCCCCATTGACTAGCGCCGGGGAGCTGTTTTTT	CASSPPLTSAGELFF
NA	TRBV5-1	TRBJ1-4	NA	TGCGCCAGCAGGCGAGCAACTAATGAAAAACTGTTTTTT	CASRRATNEKLFF
NA	TRBV6-5	TRBJ1-6	NA	TGTGCCAGCAGTTACTCCCGGACTGTTTCACCCCTCCACTTT	CASSYSRTVSPLHF
NA	TRBV7-9	TRBJ2-3	TRBD2	TGTGCCAGCAGCTTAGGAGGGTCGGGACTAGCAGTTAGCACAGATACGCAGTATTTT	CASSLGGSGLAVSTDTQYF
NA	TRBV12-3/TRBV12-4	TRBJ2-2	NA	TGTGCCAGCAGCCGAGTTGTCGGGGAGCTGTTTTTT	CASSRVVGELFF
NA	TRBV4-1	TRBJ2-7	NA	TGCGCCAGCAGCCAAGATTGGAGGAACTACGAGCAGTACTTC	CASSQDWRNYEQYF
once	TRBV6-2/TRBV6-3	TRBJ2-5	NA	TGTGCCAGCAGTTACTTTGGCAGGGGGAGGCCTTCGTACTTC	CASSYFGRGRPSYF
NA	TRBV19	TRBJ2-1	TRBD2	TGTGCCAGTCGACCACTAGCGGGATACAATGAGCAGTTCTTC	CASRPLAGYNEQFF
NA	TRBV5-5	TRBJ2-5	TRBD2	TGTGCCAGCAGCTTTCAGGCGGGAGAAGGGGAGACCCAGTACTTC	CASSFQAGEGETQYF
NA	TRBV6-1	TRBJ2-7	NA	TGTGCCAGCAGTGAACTAGCGAGTTCCTACGAGCAGTACTTC	CASSELASSYEQYF
NA	TRBV6-2/TRBV6-3	TRBJ2-5	NA	TGTGCCAGCAGTCGGCCTAGCGCCCAAGAGACCCAGTACTTC	CASSRPSAQETQYF